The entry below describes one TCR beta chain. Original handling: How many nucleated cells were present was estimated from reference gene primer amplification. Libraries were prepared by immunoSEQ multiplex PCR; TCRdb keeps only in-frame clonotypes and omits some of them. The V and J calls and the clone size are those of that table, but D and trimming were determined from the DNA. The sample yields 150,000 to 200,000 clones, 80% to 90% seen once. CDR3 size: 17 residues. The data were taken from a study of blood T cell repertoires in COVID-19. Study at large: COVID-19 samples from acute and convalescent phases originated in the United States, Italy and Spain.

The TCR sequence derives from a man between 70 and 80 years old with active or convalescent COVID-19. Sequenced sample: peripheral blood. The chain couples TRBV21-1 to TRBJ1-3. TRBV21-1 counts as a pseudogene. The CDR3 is CASSREWGGPSGNTIYF. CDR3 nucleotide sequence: TGTGCCAGCAGCAGAGAGTGGGGGGGCCCCTCTGGAAACACCATATATTTT.